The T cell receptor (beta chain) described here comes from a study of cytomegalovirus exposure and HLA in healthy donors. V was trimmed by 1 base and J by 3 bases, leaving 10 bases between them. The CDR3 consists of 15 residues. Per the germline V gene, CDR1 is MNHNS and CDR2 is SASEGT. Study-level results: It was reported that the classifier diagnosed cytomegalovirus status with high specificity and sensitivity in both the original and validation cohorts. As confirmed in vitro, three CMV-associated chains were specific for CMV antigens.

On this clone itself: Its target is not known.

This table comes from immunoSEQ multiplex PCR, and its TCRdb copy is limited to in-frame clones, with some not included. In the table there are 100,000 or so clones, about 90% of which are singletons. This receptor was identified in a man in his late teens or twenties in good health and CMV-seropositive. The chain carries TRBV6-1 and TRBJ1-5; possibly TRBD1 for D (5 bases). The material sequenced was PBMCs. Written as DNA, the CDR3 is TGTGCCAGCAGTGAAGGTCCAGGGCTCAATCAGCCCCAGCATTTT. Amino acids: CASSEGPGLNQPQHF.